Following are 20 T cell receptor beta chains from one sample sequenced in a study of patients and donors after allogeneic stem cell transplantation. TCRdb re-called the RT-PCR reads with MiXCR, one entry per CDR3 protein. The table records some 200,000 distinct CDR3 sequences, 41% of them present only once. Sample: blood, either unsorted or a sorted T cell fraction (not recorded which). All receptors derive from a human donor who was either an allogeneic HSCT recipient or a stem cell or donor lymphocyte infusion donor (not recorded which). It is not recorded whose cells these are; they may come from a transplant donor.

The CDR3: CSASSLAGSGDTQYF. The DNA of the CDR3 is TGCAGTGCTAGTAGCCTAGCGGGTAGTGGAGATACGCAGTATTTT. J is TRBJ2-3 and V is TRBV20-1, with 8 nucleotides matching TRBD2. Unmatched junction bases numbered 10, after V lost 3 bases and J lost 5 bases. The CDR3 covers 15 residues. Germline V gene lookup returns CDR1 DFQATT and CDR2 SNEGSKA (reference sequence).

The chain employs TRBV4-2 and TRBJ2-3; D unresolved. Germline values: CDR1 LGHNA, CDR2 YNFKEQ. Between the trimmed V and J ends, which lost 4 bases and 6 bases, there was a span of 11 bases. This CDR3 spans 13 amino acids. This CDR3 is CASSPKRTDTQYF. The CDR3, as DNA: TGTGCCAGCAGCCCAAAGCGTACGGATACGCAGTATTTT.

The chain uses TRBV12-3 or TRBV12-4 and TRBJ1-2, with TRBD1 matching over 8 bases. J lost 4 bases, V lost 5 bases, and 3 bases had no gene match. This CDR3 region has 13 residues. The chain's CDR3 is CASSRQGTYGYTF. CDR3 DNA: TGTGCCAGCAGTCGACAGGGGACCTATGGCTACACCTTC.

This clonotype has just a few counts. CDR3 DNA: TGTGCCAGCAGTGAGGGGGACAGAGGCTACGAGCAGTACTTC. Protein sequence: CASSEGDRGYEQYF. This chain joins TRBV25-1 and TRBJ2-7; 7 bases line up with TRBD1. V lost 3 bases to trimming and J lost 3 bases; unmatched junction nucleotides: 5. In germline, CDR1 is MGHDK, CDR2 SYGVNS. This CDR3 has 14 amino acids.

V usage is TRBV7-9 and J usage is TRBJ1-2; TRBD1 might be the D (5 bases). Between the trimmed V and J ends, which lost 2 bases and 0 bases, there was a span of 10 bases. Germline-derived CDR1 and CDR2 are SEHNR and FQNEAQ (reference sequence). The length of the CDR3 is 15 residues. As DNA, the CDR3 is TGTGCCAGCAGCTTACCGGGACGGACTAACTATGGCTACACCTTC. Its translation is CASSLPGRTNYGYTF.

This clonotype came up once. This chain links TRBV12-3 or TRBV12-4 with TRBJ2-4; D unclear. V was cut by 10 bases and J by 9 bases, with 13 bases left in between. The CDR3 sequence is 11 residues long. DNA for the CDR3: TGTGCCACCCGGTTGCATTCCATTCAGTACTTC. Translation gives CATRLHSIQYF.

The chain links TRBV6-2 or TRBV6-3 to TRBJ2-1; 11 bases fit TRBD2. With V trimmed by 5 bases and J by 5 bases, 2 bases remained unmatched. From germline, CDR1 is MNHEY and CDR2 SVGEGT. The CDR3 sequence is 14 residues long. Written as DNA, the CDR3 is TGTGCCAGCAGTCAGGGACTAGCGGACAATGAGCAGTTCTTC. It is translated as CASSQGLADNEQFF.

The chain couples TRBV7-3 to TRBJ1-2; D unclear. CDR1 is SGHTA and CDR2 is FQGTGA in the germline V gene. V lost 3 bases and J 8 bases, leaving 25 bases between the germline ends. The CDR3 spans 17 residues. Here the CDR3 reads CASSFSLSSVGDAGYTF. The CDR3 DNA is TGTGCCAGCAGCTTTTCCCTATCTTCGGTGGGTGATGCGGGCTACACCTTC.

This rearrangement joins TRBV6-2 or TRBV6-3 to TRBJ1-2; 7 bases fit TRBD1. Germline V gene lookup returns CDR1 MNHEY and CDR2 SVGEGT. CDR3 length equals 19 residues. The J segment lost 3 bases and the V segment lost 5 bases, leaving 21 bases of the junction unmatched. CDR3: CASSSTNRGHPSNHYGYTF. The CDR3 DNA follows: TGTGCCAGCAGTAGCACCAACAGGGGACATCCCTCCAACCACTATGGCTACACCTTC.

This chain connects TRBV7-2 to TRBJ1-3; maybe TRBD1 (5 bases). Trimming took off 4 bases at V and 4 bases at J, with 17 bases between the two ends. CDR1 and CDR2 from the germline V gene are SGHTA and FQGNSA. CDR3 length: 16 amino acids. In nucleotides, the CDR3 is TGTGCCAGCAGCTCAATGGGACTCTCAGTGGGAAACACCATATATTTT. Translated: CASSSMGLSVGNTIYF.

This clonotype is judged large. The genes are TRBV25-1 and TRBJ1-5, with 7 positions matching TRBD1. The germline V gene encodes CDR1 MGHDK and CDR2 SYGVNS. The J segment lost 4 bases and the V segment lost 9 bases, leaving 3 bases of the junction unmatched. The CDR3 is made up of 12 amino acids. CDR3 sequence (DNA): TGTGCCAGTAACAGGGGTAATCAGCCCCAGCATTTT. Translation: CASNRGNQPQHF.

The chain recombines TRBV27 with TRBJ2-7, with D unresolved. Trimming took 4 bases from V and 7 from J, leaving 8 bases between them. The CDR3 length is 11 residues. Germline CDR1 MNHEY, CDR2 SMNVEV (reference sequence). CDR3 amino acids: CASSSYKEQYF. DNA for the CDR3: TGTGCCAGCAGTTCCTACAAAGAGCAGTACTTC.

This clonotype was found a few times. The J gene is TRBJ1-1, the V gene TRBV6-1, with a tentative D call TRBD1 (6 bases). The V gene lost 3 bases and the J gene lost 1 base, with 12 bases spanning the gap. CDR1 is MNHNS, CDR2 SASEGT, per germline. This CDR3 spans 15 amino acids. CDR3 nucleotides: TGTGCCAGCAGTGACCCGGGACAACCGAACACTGAAGCTTTCTTT. As protein: CASSDPGQPNTEAFF.

This clonotype was counted a few times. V usage is TRBV6-5 and J usage is TRBJ1-2; possible D gene TRBD1, 6 bases. Between the trimmed V and J ends, which lost 4 bases and 9 bases, there was a span of 15 bases. CDR3 length equals 13 residues. The germline V gene encodes CDR1 MNHEY and CDR2 SVGAGI. The CDR3 DNA is TGTGCCAGCAGTTCCGCGGGGGGCGGGAGCTACACCTTC. Translated, it gives CASSSAGGGSYTF.

This rearrangement joins TRBV27 to TRBJ1-1, with D unresolved. V dropped 3 bases and J dropped 1 base, with 9 bases sitting between them. The CDR3 covers 14 residues. CDR1 and CDR2 (germline): MNHEY, SMNVEV (reference sequence). CDR3 sequence: CASSLLYPNTEAFF. The CDR3 nucleotides are TGTGCCAGCAGTTTGCTATACCCGAACACTGAAGCTTTCTTT.

This chain joins TRBV4-1 and TRBJ2-3; tentative D call: TRBD1 (5 bases). CDR1 MGHRA and CDR2 YSYEKL come from the germline V gene. Trimming left V 1 base short and J 4 bases short, with 9 bases between. This CDR3 is built from 14 residues. The CDR3 DNA sequence: TGCGCCAGCAGCCAAGGACAGAATGCAGATACGCAGTATTTT. This gives the protein CASSQGQNADTQYF.

The rearrangement uses TRBV28 and TRBJ2-3; 12 bases agree with TRBD2. CDR1 and CDR2 from the germline V gene are MDHEN and SYDVKM. Trimming removed 9 bases from V and 5 bases from J; junction bases left unmatched: 21. This CDR3 spans 19 amino acids. DNA of the CDR3: TGTGCCAGTGGGATACGGGCTTCCTTGACTAGCGGGAGAGAAGATACGCAGTATTTT. This sequence encodes CASGIRASLTSGREDTQYF.

The rearrangement uses TRBV7-2 and TRBJ1-1, with D perhaps TRBD1 (5 bases). CDR1 and CDR2 (germline): SGHTA, FQGNSA. CDR3 length equals 15 residues. Trimming pared 6 bases from V and 1 base from J, leaving 15 bases between. CDR3 sequence reads: CASRPRGHENTEAFF. CDR3 DNA: TGTGCCAGCAGGCCGAGGGGTCATGAGAACACTGAAGCTTTCTTT.

The V and J genes are TRBV29-1 and TRBJ1-2; 7 positions match TRBD1. In germline, CDR1 is SQVTM, CDR2 ANQGSEA. The CDR3 consists of 14 residues. The ends lost 7 bases at V and 1 base at J; junction bases unmatched: 9. In DNA form, the CDR3 reads TGCAGCGCCGCCGGGACAGAAGATAACTATGGCTACACCTTC. Encoded protein: CSAAGTEDNYGYTF.

V and J are TRBV15 and TRBJ1-5, with unresolved D. This CDR3 is built from 16 residues. Per the germline V gene, CDR1 is LNHNV and CDR2 is YYDKDF (reference sequence). The ends were cut back, 1 base at V and 2 bases at J, with 12 bases in the middle. The CDR3, as DNA: TGTGCCACCAGCAGAGGTACCATCCGGGGCAATCAGCCCCAGCATTTT. It codes for CATSRGTIRGNQPQHF.